A single T cell receptor beta chain is shown here with its context. Its antigen remains unknown. The CDR3 consists of 12 residues. Germline V gene sequence: CDR1 KGHSH, CDR2 LQKENI. Trimming left V 2 bases short and J 5 bases short, with 1 base between. This sample is drawn from a study of T cells after yellow fever vaccination. Generation of TCR cDNA used 5'RACE template switching (which added a universal primer site and UMIs). Each CDR3 protein is one row after TCRdb ran MiXCR on the 5' RACE reads. The sample has 80,000 to 100,000 distinct CDR3 sequences, 5.8% seen once. Study results and caveats: Although most clonotypes did not, a small share appeared in both CD4 and CD8 compartments.

The TCR originated in a man between 18 and 35 years old who received the YFV17D yellow fever vaccine. Sequenced material: CD8+ T cells sorted from PBMCs, taken 10 days after the yellow fever booster vaccination. The genes are TRBV18 and TRBJ1-6; no definite D call. The CDR3 here is CASSPDNSPLHF. CDR3 nucleotides: TGTGCCAGCTCACCAGATAATTCACCCCTCCACTTT.